The 19 T cell receptor beta chains reported below all come from one sample, sequenced in a study of T cells in Graves' hyperthyroidism and ophthalmopathy. RNA transcripts were the template for amplifying TCR beta CDR3 regions. When the TCR CDR3 underwent first-round RT-PCR, the HTBI primer set was used. From the multiplex PCR reads, TCRdb called clonotypes with MiXCR, one entry per CDR3 protein. Of 480,000 or so distinct CDR3 sequences listed, approximately 48% are singletons. The sample comprised peripheral blood or thyroid tissue (not recorded which). These receptors were obtained from an adult woman with Graves' disease, either hyperthyroidism or ophthalmopathy (not recorded which).

This chain joins TRBV24-1 and TRBJ1-5, with D perhaps TRBD1 (5 bases). Germline V gene data show CDR1 as KGHDR and CDR2 as SFDVKD. The CDR3 is 16 amino acids. V shed 5 bases and J shed 3 bases, with 16 bases lying between them. CDR3 nucleotides: TGTGCCACCAGTGGGGCCGGGAGGGGACCCAATCAGCCCCAGCATTTT. It yields the protein CATSGAGRGPNQPQHF.

This clonotype was seen repeatedly, ten times or more. The V call is TRBV6-1, the J call TRBJ2-7, with D perhaps TRBD1 or TRBD2 (7 bases each). Deletions cut 4 bases from V and 1 base from J, with 14 bases between. Germline assignment: CDR1 MNHNS and CDR2 SASEGT. The length of the CDR3 is 15 residues. The CDR3 here is CASSGRGDRSYEQYF. The DNA for the CDR3 is TGTGCCAGCAGTGGACGGGGGGACAGATCCTACGAGCAGTACTTC.

About this clonotype: The junction differs from germline at one of its ends, possibly a read error. This chain joins TRBV24-1 and TRBJ1-2; D remains ambiguous. The germline V gene has CDR1 KGHDR and CDR2 SFDVKD. There are 14 residues in the CDR3. The CDR3 here is CAASRSTSNYGYTF. CDR3 in DNA: TGTGCCGCCAGTCGAAGTACCTCTAACTATGGCTACACCTTC.

The CDR3 sequence: CASKLAAAYEQYF. CDR3 DNA sequence: TGTGCCAGCAAACTAGCGGCCGCCTACGAGCAGTACTTC. The chain couples TRBV6-2 or TRBV6-3 to TRBJ2-7, with TRBD2 identical over 8 bases. Germline CDR1 is MNHEY and CDR2 is SVGEGT. V shed 7 bases and J 2 bases; nucleotides not matched to a gene: 4. There are 13 residues in the CDR3.

This sequence joins TRBV25-1 and TRBJ2-5; 8 bases line up with TRBD2. The CDR3 totals 16 residues. Trimming cost V 1 base and J 5 bases; bases outside gene matches: 9. In germline, CDR1 is MGHDK, CDR2 SYGVNS. DNA for the CDR3: TGTGCCAGCAGTGAATCCGGGACTAGTCGCCGGGAGACCCAGTACTTC. It is translated as CASSESGTSRRETQYF.

This clonotype was recorded at least ten times. The chain links TRBV12-3 or TRBV12-4 to TRBJ2-5; possible D gene TRBD1, 5 bases. V shed 4 bases and J shed 4 bases, with 10 bases lying between them. The CDR3 contains 13 residues. CDR3: CASSSTQGETQYF. The CDR3 nucleotides are TGTGCCAGCAGTTCAACCCAGGGAGAGACCCAGTACTTC.

V and J are TRBV7-9 and TRBJ2-5; 9 bases are a match to TRBD1. The CDR3 has 18 amino acids. Germline CDR1 SEHNR, CDR2 FQNEAQ (reference sequence). The J segment lost 1 base and the V segment lost 5 bases, leaving 14 bases of the junction unmatched. CDR3 sequence (DNA): TGTGCCAGCAGCACGGGACAGGGCGCTCCAGAACGCCAAGAGACCCAGTACTTC. Its protein is CASSTGQGAPERQETQYF.

This clonotype was recorded many times. The V gene is TRBV4-3, the J gene TRBJ1-1; 7 bases map to TRBD1. Germline CDR1 reads LGHNA; CDR2 reads YSLEER. Losses at the gene ends were 3 bases for V and 1 base for J; bases not matched to a gene: 8. The length of the CDR3 is 16 residues. The CDR3 bases are TGCGCCAGCAGCCACTACCCGACAGGGACGAACACTGAAGCTTTCTTT. Amino acid sequence: CASSHYPTGTNTEAFF.

The sample holds many counts of this clonotype. One end of the junction does not line up with germline, which may come from a read error. This chain links TRBV7-7 with TRBJ2-5, with no clear D. Germline V gene data show CDR1 as SSHAT and CDR2 as FNYEAQ (reference sequence). CDR3 length: 13 amino acids. Here the CDR3 reads CASSFQPQETQYF. For the CDR3, the DNA is TGTGCTAGCAGCTTCCAGCCACAAGAGACCCAGTACTTC.

This clonotype was seen many times. V is TRBV20-1 and J is TRBJ1-5, with TRBD1 identical over 12 bases. Trimming removed 6 bases from V and 2 bases from J; junction bases left unmatched: 8. Per germline, CDR1 DFQATT and CDR2 SNEGSKA (reference sequence). This CDR3 contains 16 residues. The CDR3 DNA is TGCAGTGCCACGGGACAGGGGGCCTCTGGCAATCAGCCCCAGCATTTT. Translation gives CSATGQGASGNQPQHF.

This clonotype occurred many times. The V call is TRBV2, the J call TRBJ1-2; D not certain. With 2 bases removed from V and 7 bases from J, the gap between germline ends came to 5 bases. CDR3 length equals 11 residues. Germline assignment: CDR1 SNHLY and CDR2 FYNNEI. The CDR3 DNA follows: TGTGCCAGCAGTGAACACACTGGCTACACCTTC. It specifies CASSEHTGYTF.

This clonotype was found many times. The chain employs TRBV7-2 and TRBJ2-2, with D possibly matching TRBD2 (6 bases). Germline-derived CDR1 and CDR2 are SGHTA and FQGNSA. Deletions cut 7 bases from V and 5 bases from J, with 20 bases between. This CDR3 region has 16 residues. In nucleotides, the CDR3 is TGTGCCAGCACCCTCCGTGAAGGCGGGATGACCGGGGAGCTGTTTTTT. As protein: CASTLREGGMTGELFF. Variable domain in full (rest from reference TRBV7-2 and TRBJ2-2): GAGVSQSPSNKVTEKGKDVELRCDPISGHTALYWYRQSLGQGLEFLIYFQGNSAPDKSGLPSDRFSAERTGGSVSTLTIQRTQQEDSAVYLCASTLREGGMTGELFFGEGSRLTVL.

The chain links TRBV7-2 to TRBJ2-6; a possible D gene is TRBD2 (6 bases). CDR3 size: 16 residues. The V and J ends lost 5 bases and 4 bases respectively, with 15 bases between them. CDR1 and CDR2 (germline): SGHTA, FQGNSA. The DNA of the CDR3 is TGTGCCAGCAGCCGGCGCGGGGTGGAGGGGGCCAACGTCCTGACTTTC. Its translation: CASSRRGVEGANVLTF. The full variable domain, in which reference TRBV7-2 and TRBJ2-6 provide the parts outside the CDR3, is GAGVSQSPSNKVTEKGKDVELRCDPISGHTALYWYRQSLGQGLEFLIYFQGNSAPDKSGLPSDRFSAERTGGSVSTLTIQRTQQEDSAVYLCASSRRGVEGANVLTFGAGSRLTVL.

Here the CDR3 DNA reads TGTGCCAGCAGATCAGTCGGGGGCAAGGCTGAAGCTTTCTTT. It is translated as CASRSVGGKAEAFF. The chain has TRBV7-2 and TRBJ1-1, with D possibly matching TRBD1 (6 bases). The CDR3 sequence is 14 residues long. Germline assignment: CDR1 SGHTA and CDR2 FQGNSA. The V and J ends lost 6 bases and 6 bases respectively, with 17 bases between them.

The J gene is TRBJ1-2, the V gene TRBV12-3 or TRBV12-4; D might be TRBD1 (5 bases). The V end was cut by 4 bases, the J end by 1 base, with 13 bases between. The length of the CDR3 is 15 residues. The CDR3 sequence is CASSYSRGYNYGYTF. DNA for the CDR3: TGTGCCAGCAGTTACTCGAGGGGCTATAACTATGGCTACACCTTC.

This clonotype was observed many times. This sequence joins TRBV10-2 and TRBJ1-1; D call uncertain. Germline CDR1 and CDR2: WSHSY and SAAADI. This CDR3 comprises 11 residues. The germline V and J ends were trimmed by 5 bases and 5 bases, with 6 bases remaining between them. CDR3 in amino acids: CASSRSTEAFF. CDR3 sequence (DNA): TGCGCCAGCAGTAGGAGTACTGAAGCTTTCTTT.

Here the CDR3 DNA reads TGTGCCAGCAGCTTAGCCTGGTCTTTAGGCAATCAGCCCCAGCATTTT. Residues: CASSLAWSLGNQPQHF. This chain joins TRBV7-8 and TRBJ1-5, with unresolved D. Germline V CDR1 and CDR2: SGHVS, FQNEAQ. The V end lost 0 bases, the J end lost 2 bases, and 11 bases lay between the germline ends. The CDR3 has 16 residues.

This clonotype was detected ten times or more. The V gene is TRBV15, the J gene TRBJ1-1; tentative D call: TRBD1 (5 bases). CDR3 length equals 14 residues. V shed 8 bases and J shed 0 bases, with 13 bases lying between them. Germline-derived CDR1 and CDR2 are LNHNV and YYDKDF (reference sequence). DNA of the CDR3: TGTGCCACCGCAGACAGCCCCCTGAACACTGAAGCTTTCTTT. This encodes CATADSPLNTEAFF.

The CDR3 loop reads CASSFQSNTEAFF. CDR3 nucleotide sequence: TGTGCCAGCAGCTTCCAGTCGAATACTGAAGCTTTCTTT. The rearrangement uses TRBV7-9 and TRBJ1-1; D remains ambiguous. The CDR3 sequence is 13 residues long. CDR1 and CDR2 (germline): SEHNR, FQNEAQ (reference sequence). The ends were cut back, 3 bases at V and 5 bases at J, with 10 bases in the middle.